This T cell receptor (beta chain) was identified during a study of blood T cells in healthy people across ages. Study results and caveats: Older age coincided with a roughly linear decline in TCR beta diversity per million T cells. One million T cells yielded diversity estimates that were considered underestimates. Since the PBMCs were unsorted, naive and antigen-experienced cells could not be conclusively compared. A strong correlation was seen between TCR beta diversity and naive T cell percentage.

Germline CDR1 MNHEY, CDR2 SVGAGI. Trimming cost V 6 bases and J 1 base; bases outside gene matches: 9. This CDR3 region has 16 residues. Primed by a sample-barcoded 5' primer and a J-beta primer mix, a second PCR proceeded for 7 to 11 cycles. MiXCR, run by TCRdb on the 5' RACE reads, gives a single entry per CDR3 protein. Of around 2 million distinct CDR3 sequences listed, about two fifths are singletons. In this sample, this clonotype turned up a few times. Its matching antigen is unknown. The sequenced sample was blood. The chain combines TRBV6-5 with TRBJ2-7; the match to TRBD2 covers 10 bases. The sequence was collected from a human donor in good health. CDR3 bases: TGTGCCAGCAGCAATGGGGCTAGCGGGGGTTCCTACGAGCAGTACTTC. Its protein is CASSNGASGGSYEQYF.